The clone carrying this T cell receptor (beta chain) has just a few counts. The data were obtained in a study of Graves' ophthalmopathy and Graves' hyperthyroidism. The study amplified TCR beta CDR3 regions using RNA transcripts. HTBI-primed RT-PCR formed the first round, and a multiplex PCR formed the second. MiXCR, applied by TCRdb to the multiplex PCR reads, yields one record per CDR3 protein. The sample has 560,000 or so distinct CDR3 sequences, 39% seen once. This CDR3 comprises 16 residues. Germline CDR1 is SNHLY and CDR2 is FYNNEI. V dropped 5 bases and J dropped 6; count of bases not matched to a gene: 15.

The sequence was obtained from an adult man with Graves' hyperthyroidism. The chain combines TRBV2 with TRBJ2-7, with 8 bases matching TRBD1. The sequenced sample was peripheral blood or thyroid tissue (not recorded which). DNA for the CDR3: TGTGCCAGCAGTTTAGGAGTTGGACAGGGAATCGGCGAGCAGTACTTC. This translates into CASSLGVGQGIGEQYF.